The TCR beta chain under discussion was sequenced for a study of regulatory T cells in long-lasting Graves disease (dated by TCRdb to the early 2020s). About the investigation overall: To count as having persistent Graves' disease, a patient had to have received antithyroid drug treatment for over 5 years with TSH receptor autoantibodies remaining persistently positive. Peripheral blood TCR sequencing and RNA sequencing compared persistent Graves' disease patients with newly diagnosed Graves' disease patients. The study was registered as a clinical trial and conducted in China. A total of roughly 35 samples were covered by TCR sequencing, comprising approximately 13 persistent and some 20 newly diagnosed Graves' disease patients. Antithyroid drugs had been taken for approximately 10 years on average by persistent Graves' disease patients in the clinical cohort. Study-wide findings and limitations: Preferential use of TRBV28, TRBJ1-2 and TRBJ2-5 was observed in persistent disease, whereas TRBV20-1 and TRBJ2-1 were favored in newly diagnosed disease. Compared with newly diagnosed patients, patients with persistent Graves' disease had lower TCR Shannon entropy and fewer highly expanded clones, which suggests clonal expansion. A larger number of public clonotypes was shared among persistent patients (about 2,700) than among newly diagnosed patients (about 990). The authors noted that the small sample size was a limitation that may lower accuracy. Sequencing and analysis were restricted to the TCR beta chain. Because the primary lesion, thyroid tissue, could not be accessed, the study looked at peripheral blood alone.

V ends up 1 base short and J 5 bases short, with an unmatched junction base count of 9. CDR1 and CDR2, looked up from the germline V gene (reference sequence), are SEHNR and FQNEAQ. Its CDR3 holds 17 amino acids, cysteine through phenylalanine. Of all the DNA, just the CDR3 is kept, 51 bases in frame from base 1. The label giving this sample's time point can be read as: persistent/refractory GD, antithyroid drugs over 5 years with positive TRAb. For both TCR sequencing and RNA sequencing, RNA was extracted from PBMCs in TRIzol. Graves' disease was diagnosed according to American Thyroid Association guidelines. Recruitment of patients was carried out at an endocrinology department in Xi'an, China. Each patient gave approximately 8.8 milliliters of peripheral blood, collected in an EDTA anticoagulant tube. Ficoll Paque Plus density gradient separation was used to isolate PBMCs, and no further T cell sorting was performed. RNA quality was checked with an Agilent 2100 Bioanalyzer and agarose gel, and concentration with a NanoDrop 2000.

The library was made by multiplex PCR. The sequencing machine was an Illumina HiSeq 4000. CDR3 regions were amplified by Arm-PCR with iRepertoire HTBI primers to construct TCR beta libraries. Before sequencing, the PCR products went through gel purification. As for how the authors treated the data: Gene usage analysis of CDR3 amino acid clonotypes used the roughly 60 TRBV and fewer than 15 TRBJ segments found across samples. COPE and FqMerger were used to merge filtered high-quality paired reads into contigs. BLAST was used to align contigs to the IMGT TRBV, TRBD and TRBJ reference genes, and CDR3 was defined following IMGT. Clonotypes above 0.1% frequency were classified as highly expanded clones. Shannon entropy served as the measure of repertoire diversity, while the Gini coefficient captured V-J evenness. A clonotype found in more than one individual was treated as public. TCRdb passed the public sequencing reads through fastp at Q25 and MiXCR, retaining productive beta sequences. Each entry is one CDR3 protein sequence, shown with its most common DNA and genes. The V and J calls and clone size come from TCRdb's table, not from the authors' own analysis. The sample table lists approximately 400,000 distinct CDR3 sequences, 20% to 25% of them with a count of one. The top ten hold 25% to 30% of the sample.

Turning to this clonotype: No cognate antigen has been identified for it. The sample holds no much larger clone one base away, and base qualities are not on file.

The chain couples TRBV7-9 to TRBJ1-4; TRBD1 lines up with 8 middle nucleotides. The sequences come from peripheral blood mononuclear cells (PBMCs), collected when the disease was refractory, from a patient treated with antithyroid drugs. The receptor was isolated from a woman aged 40 to 55 with Graves disease. Donor details come from another sample of the same person, matched by shared clones. The CDR3 amino acid sequence is: CASSLVQGAGQNEKLFF. The DNA reads TGTGCCAGCAGCTTAGTGCAGGGGGCCGGTCAAAATGAAAAACTGTTTTTT.